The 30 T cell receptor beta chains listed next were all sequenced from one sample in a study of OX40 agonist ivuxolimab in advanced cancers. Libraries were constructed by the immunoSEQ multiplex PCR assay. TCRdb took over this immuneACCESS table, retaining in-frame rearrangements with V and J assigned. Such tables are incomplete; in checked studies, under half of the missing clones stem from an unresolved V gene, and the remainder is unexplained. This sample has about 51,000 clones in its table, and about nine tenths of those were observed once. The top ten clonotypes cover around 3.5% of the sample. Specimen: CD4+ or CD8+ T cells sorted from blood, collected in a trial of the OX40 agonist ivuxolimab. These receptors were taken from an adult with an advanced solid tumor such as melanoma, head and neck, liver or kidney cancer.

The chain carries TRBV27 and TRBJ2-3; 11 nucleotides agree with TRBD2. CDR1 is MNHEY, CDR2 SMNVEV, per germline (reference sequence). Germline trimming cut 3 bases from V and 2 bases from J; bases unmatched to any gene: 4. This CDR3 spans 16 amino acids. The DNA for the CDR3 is TGTGCCAGCAGTTTGCTAGCGGGGGGCTACACAGATACGCAGTATTTT. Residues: CASSLLAGGYTDTQYF.

The CDR3 sequence: CASRGESGTQYF. The CDR3, as DNA: TGCGCCAGCAGAGGAGAATCGGGGACCCAGTACTTC. The gene calls are TRBV10-1 and TRBJ2-5; D is ambiguous. The length of the CDR3 is 12 residues. Germline CDR1 reads WNHNN; CDR2 reads SYGVQD (reference sequence). The germline V and J ends were trimmed by 6 bases and 7 bases, with 12 bases remaining between them.

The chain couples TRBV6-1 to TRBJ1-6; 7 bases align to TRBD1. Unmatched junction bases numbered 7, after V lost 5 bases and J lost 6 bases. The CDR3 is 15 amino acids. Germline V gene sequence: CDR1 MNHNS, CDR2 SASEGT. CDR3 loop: CASSQTQGSNSPLHF. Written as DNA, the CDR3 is TGTGCCAGCAGTCAAACACAGGGGTCTAATTCACCCCTCCACTTT.

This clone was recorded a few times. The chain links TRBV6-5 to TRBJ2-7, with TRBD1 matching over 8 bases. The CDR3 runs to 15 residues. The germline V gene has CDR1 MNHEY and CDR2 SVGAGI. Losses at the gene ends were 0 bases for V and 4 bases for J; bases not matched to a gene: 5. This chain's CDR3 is CASSYSSRGLYEQYF. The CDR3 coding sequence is TGTGCCAGCAGTTACTCCTCCAGGGGGCTGTACGAGCAGTACTTC.

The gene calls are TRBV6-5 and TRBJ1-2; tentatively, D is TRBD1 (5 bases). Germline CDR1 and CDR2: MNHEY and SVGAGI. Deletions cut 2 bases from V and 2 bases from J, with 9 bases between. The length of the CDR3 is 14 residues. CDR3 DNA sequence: TGTGCCAGCAGTTACGGGGGAGAGAACTATGGCTACACCTTC. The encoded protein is CASSYGGENYGYTF.

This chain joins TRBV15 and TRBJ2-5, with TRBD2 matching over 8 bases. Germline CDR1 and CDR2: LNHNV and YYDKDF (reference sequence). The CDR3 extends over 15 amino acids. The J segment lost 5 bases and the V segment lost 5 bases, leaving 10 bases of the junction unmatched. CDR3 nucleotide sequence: TGTGCCACCAGCGCCCCGGGGGGGCGCCGGGAGACCCAGTACTTC. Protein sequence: CATSAPGGRRETQYF.

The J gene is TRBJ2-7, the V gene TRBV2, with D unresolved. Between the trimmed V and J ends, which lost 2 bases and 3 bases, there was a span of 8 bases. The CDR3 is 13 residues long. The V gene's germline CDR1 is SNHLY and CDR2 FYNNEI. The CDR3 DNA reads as TGTGCCAGCAGTGAACCTATCAGCTACGAGCAGTACTTC. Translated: CASSEPISYEQYF. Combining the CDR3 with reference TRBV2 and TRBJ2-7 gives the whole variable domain EPEVTQTPSHQVTQMGQEVILRCVPISNHLYFYWYRQILGQKVEFLVSFYNNEISEKSEIFDDQFSVERPDGSNFTLKIRSTKLEDSAMYFCASSEPISYEQYFGPGTRLTVT.

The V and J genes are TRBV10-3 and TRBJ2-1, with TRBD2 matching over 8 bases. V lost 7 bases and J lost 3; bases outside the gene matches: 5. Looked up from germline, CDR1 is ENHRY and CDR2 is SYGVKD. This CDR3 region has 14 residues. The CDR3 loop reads CAITAGGLYNEQFF. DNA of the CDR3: TGTGCCATCACGGCGGGGGGACTCTACAATGAGCAGTTCTTC.

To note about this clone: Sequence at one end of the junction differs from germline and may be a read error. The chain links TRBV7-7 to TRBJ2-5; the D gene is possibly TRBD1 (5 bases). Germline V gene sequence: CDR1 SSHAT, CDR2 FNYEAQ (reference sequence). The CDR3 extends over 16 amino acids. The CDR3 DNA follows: TGTGCTAGCAGCTTGGGGAATACAGGAGTAGGGGAGACCCAGTACTTC. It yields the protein CASSLGNTGVGETQYF.

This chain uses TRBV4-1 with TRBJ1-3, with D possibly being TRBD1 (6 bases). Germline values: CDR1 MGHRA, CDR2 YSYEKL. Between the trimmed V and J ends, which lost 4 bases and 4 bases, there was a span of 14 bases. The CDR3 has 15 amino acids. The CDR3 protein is CASSRVWGAGNTIYF. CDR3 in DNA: TGCGCCAGCAGCCGAGTTTGGGGGGCGGGAAACACCATATATTTT.

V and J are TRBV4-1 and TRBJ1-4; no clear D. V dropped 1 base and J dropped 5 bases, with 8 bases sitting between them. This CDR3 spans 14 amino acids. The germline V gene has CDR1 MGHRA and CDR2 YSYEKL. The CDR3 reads CASSQVGRNEKLFF. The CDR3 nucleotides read TGCGCCAGCAGCCAAGTCGGCAGGAATGAAAAACTGTTTTTT.

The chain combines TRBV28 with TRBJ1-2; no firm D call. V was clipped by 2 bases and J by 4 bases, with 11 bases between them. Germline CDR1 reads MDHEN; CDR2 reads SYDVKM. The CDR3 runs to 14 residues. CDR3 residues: CASSLITDSYGYTF. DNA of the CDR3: TGTGCCAGCAGTTTAATAACGGATTCCTATGGCTACACCTTC.

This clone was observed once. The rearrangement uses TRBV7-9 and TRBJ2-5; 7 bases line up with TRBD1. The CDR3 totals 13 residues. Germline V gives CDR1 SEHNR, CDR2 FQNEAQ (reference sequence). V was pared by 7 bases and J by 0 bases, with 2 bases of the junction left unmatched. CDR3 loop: CASKTGNQETQYF. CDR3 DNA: TGTGCCAGCAAGACAGGGAACCAAGAGACCCAGTACTTC.

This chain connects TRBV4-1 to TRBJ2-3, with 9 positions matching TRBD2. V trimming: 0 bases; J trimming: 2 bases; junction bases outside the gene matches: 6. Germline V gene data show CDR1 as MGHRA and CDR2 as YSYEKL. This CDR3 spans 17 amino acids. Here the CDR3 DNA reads TGCGCCAGCAGCCAAGATCCCAGCGGGGGGCTCACAGATACGCAGTATTTT. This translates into CASSQDPSGGLTDTQYF.

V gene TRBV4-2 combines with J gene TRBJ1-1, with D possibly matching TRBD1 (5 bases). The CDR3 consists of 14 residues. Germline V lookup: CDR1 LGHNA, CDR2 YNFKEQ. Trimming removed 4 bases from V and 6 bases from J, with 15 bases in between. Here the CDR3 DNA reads TGTGCCAGCAGCCTAACCGGGACCCAAGCTGAAGCTTTCTTT. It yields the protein CASSLTGTQAEAFF.

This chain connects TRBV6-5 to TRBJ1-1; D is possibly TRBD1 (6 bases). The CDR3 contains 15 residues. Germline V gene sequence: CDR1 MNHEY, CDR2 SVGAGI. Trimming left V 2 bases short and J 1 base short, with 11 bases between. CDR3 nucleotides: TGTGCCAGCAGTTACACCGGACAGAAGAACACTGAAGCTTTCTTT. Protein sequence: CASSYTGQKNTEAFF.

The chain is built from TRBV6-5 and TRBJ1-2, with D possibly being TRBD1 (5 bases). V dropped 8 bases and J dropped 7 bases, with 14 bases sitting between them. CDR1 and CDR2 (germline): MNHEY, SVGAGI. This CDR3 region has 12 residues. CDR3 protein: CASLGQGGGYTF. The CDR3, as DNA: TGTGCCAGCCTGGGGCAGGGTGGTGGCTACACCTTC.

CDR3 loop: CASSIGEFGFF. DNA of the CDR3: TGTGCCAGTAGTATCGGGGAATTTGGGTTCTTC. The genes are TRBV19 and TRBJ2-1, with D possibly being TRBD2 (5 bases). The CDR3 spans 11 residues. Trimming pared 3 bases from V and 15 bases from J, leaving 12 bases between. Germline values: CDR1 LNHDA, CDR2 SQIVND (reference sequence).

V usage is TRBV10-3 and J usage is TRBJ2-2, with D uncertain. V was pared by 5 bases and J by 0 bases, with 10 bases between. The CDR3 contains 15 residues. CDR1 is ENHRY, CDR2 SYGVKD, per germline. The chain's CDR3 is CAISQAGSNTGELFF. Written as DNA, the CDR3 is TGTGCCATCAGTCAGGCAGGCTCGAACACCGGGGAGCTGTTTTTT.

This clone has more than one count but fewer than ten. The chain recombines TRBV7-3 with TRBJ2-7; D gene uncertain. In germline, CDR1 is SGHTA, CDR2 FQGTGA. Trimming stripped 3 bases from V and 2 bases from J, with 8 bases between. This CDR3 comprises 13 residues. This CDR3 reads CASSLPSTYEQYF. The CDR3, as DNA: TGTGCCAGCAGCTTGCCAAGCACCTACGAGCAGTACTTC.

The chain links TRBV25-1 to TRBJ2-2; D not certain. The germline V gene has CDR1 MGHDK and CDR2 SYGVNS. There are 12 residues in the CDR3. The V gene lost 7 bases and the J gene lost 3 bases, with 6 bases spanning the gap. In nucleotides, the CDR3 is TGTGCCAGCATAGAGGACACCGGGGAGCTGTTTTTT. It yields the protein CASIEDTGELFF. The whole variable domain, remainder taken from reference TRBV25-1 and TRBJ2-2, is EADIYQTPRYLVIGTGKKITLECSQTMGHDKMYWYQQDPGMELHLIHYSYGVNSTEKGDLSSESTVSRIRTEHFPLTLESARPSHTSQYLCASIEDTGELFFGEGSRLTVL.

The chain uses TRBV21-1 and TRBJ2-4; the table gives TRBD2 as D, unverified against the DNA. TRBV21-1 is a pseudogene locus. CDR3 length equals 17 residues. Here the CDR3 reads CASSKVTGREGVNIQYF. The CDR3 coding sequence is TGTGCCAGCAGCAAAGTGACAGGCAGGGAGGGGGTAAACATTCAGTACTTC.

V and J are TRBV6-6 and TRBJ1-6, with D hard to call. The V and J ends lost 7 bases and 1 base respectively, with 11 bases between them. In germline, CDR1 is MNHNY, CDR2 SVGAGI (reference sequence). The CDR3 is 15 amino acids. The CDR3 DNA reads TGTGCCAGCATCGCACGTAGTTCCTATAATTCACCCCTCCACTTT. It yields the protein CASIARSSYNSPLHF.

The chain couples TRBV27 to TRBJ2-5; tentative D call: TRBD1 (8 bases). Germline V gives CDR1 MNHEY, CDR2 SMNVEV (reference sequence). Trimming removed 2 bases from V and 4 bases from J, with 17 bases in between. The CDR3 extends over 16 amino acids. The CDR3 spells CASSLGQGGPRETQYF. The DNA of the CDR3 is TGTGCCAGCAGTTTAGGACAGGGAGGGCCGCGAGAGACCCAGTACTTC.

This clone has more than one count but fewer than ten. The chain's CDR3 is CSASGTGLDGYTF. CDR3 DNA: TGCAGCGCGTCCGGGACAGGGCTGGATGGCTACACCTTC. The chain links TRBV29-1 to TRBJ1-2; TRBD1 aligns across 9 bases. The CDR3 loop spans 13 amino acids. Per the germline V gene, CDR1 is SQVTM and CDR2 is ANQGSEA. Trimming at V came to 7 bases and at J to 6 bases, leaving 9 bases not matched to a gene. The full variable domain, rest sourced from reference TRBV29-1 and TRBJ1-2, is SAVISQKPSRDICQRGTSLTIQCQVDSQVTMMFWYRQQPGQSLTLIATANQGSEATYESGFVIDKFPISRPNLTFSTLTVSNMSPEDSSIYLCSASGTGLDGYTFGSGTRLTVV.

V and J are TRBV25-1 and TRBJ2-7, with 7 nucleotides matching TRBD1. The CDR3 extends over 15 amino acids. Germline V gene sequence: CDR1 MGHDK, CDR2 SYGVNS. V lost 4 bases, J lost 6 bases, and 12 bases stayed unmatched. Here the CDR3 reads CASSGPGTDTSEQYF. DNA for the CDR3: TGTGCCAGCAGTGGACCCGGGACAGACACCTCCGAGCAGTACTTC.

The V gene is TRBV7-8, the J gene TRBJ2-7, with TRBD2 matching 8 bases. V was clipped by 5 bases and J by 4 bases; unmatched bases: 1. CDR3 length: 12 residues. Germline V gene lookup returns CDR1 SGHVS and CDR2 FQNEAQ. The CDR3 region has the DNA TGTGCCAGCAGCCAGCGGGAGTACGAGCAGTACTTC. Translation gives CASSQREYEQYF. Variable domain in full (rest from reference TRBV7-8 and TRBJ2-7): GAGVSQSPRYKVAKRGQDVALRCDPISGHVSLFWYQQALGQGPEFLTYFQNEAQLDKSGLPSDRFFAERPEGSVSTLKIQRTQQEDSAVYLCASSQREYEQYFGPGTRLTVT.

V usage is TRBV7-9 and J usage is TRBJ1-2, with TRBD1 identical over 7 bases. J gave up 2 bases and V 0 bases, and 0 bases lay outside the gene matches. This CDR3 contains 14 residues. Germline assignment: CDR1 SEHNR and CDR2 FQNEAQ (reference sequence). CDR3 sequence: CASSLAGQNYGYTF. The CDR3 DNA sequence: TGTGCCAGCAGCTTAGCGGGACAGAACTATGGCTACACCTTC.

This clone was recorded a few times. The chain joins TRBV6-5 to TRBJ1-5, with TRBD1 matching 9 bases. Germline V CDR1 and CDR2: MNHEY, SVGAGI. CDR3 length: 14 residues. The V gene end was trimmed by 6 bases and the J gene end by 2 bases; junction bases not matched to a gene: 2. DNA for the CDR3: TGTGCCAGCAGCCGACAGGGGGGCAATCAGCCCCAGCATTTT. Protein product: CASSRQGGNQPQHF.

CDR3 residues: CASSQVGGRHNEQFF. The CDR3 DNA reads TGTGCCAGCAGCCAAGTCGGCGGGAGGCACAATGAGCAGTTCTTC. V usage is TRBV14 and J usage is TRBJ2-1; 8 bases agree with TRBD2. Germline V CDR1 and CDR2: SGHDN, FVKESK. The CDR3 is 15 residues long. V shed 1 base, J shed 5 bases, and the junction held 4 bases outside the gene matches.